This entry lists 32 T cell receptor beta chains sequenced from one sample in a study of OX40 agonist ivuxolimab in advanced cancers. Receptor amplification or capture employed the immunoSEQ multiplex PCR assay. Sourced from immuneACCESS, this table was stored by TCRdb with only in-frame sequences that have V and J called. A share of the clones is absent; for the studies checked, an unresolved V gene accounts for under half, and the remainder has no known explanation. For this sample there are about 46,000 clones; over 75% appear just once. The ten largest clones capture just under 5% of the sample. The sequences come from CD4+ or CD8+ T cells sorted from blood, collected in a trial of the OX40 agonist ivuxolimab. The source of these receptors is an adult with an advanced solid tumor such as melanoma, head and neck, liver or kidney cancer.

This chain uses TRBV4-3 with TRBJ2-6; D unresolved. From germline, CDR1 is LGHNA and CDR2 YSLEER. The V gene lost 0 bases and the J gene lost 0 bases, with 12 bases spanning the gap. This CDR3 has 18 amino acids. CDR3 sequence reads: CASSQDPAGNSGANVLTF. CDR3 coding DNA: TGCGCCAGCAGCCAAGATCCCGCAGGTAACTCTGGGGCCAACGTCCTGACTTTC.

The chain recombines TRBV6-6 with TRBJ2-3; D gene unclear. V lost 1 base and J 0 bases, leaving 2 bases between the germline ends. This CDR3 region has 13 residues. Germline CDR1 is MNHNY and CDR2 is SVGAGI (reference sequence). The CDR3 bases are TGTGCCAGCAGTTACTTCAGCACAGATACGCAGTATTTT. This sequence encodes CASSYFSTDTQYF.

The V call is TRBV5-1, the J call TRBJ2-1; TRBD1 aligns across 9 bases. This CDR3 spans 15 amino acids. Germline assignment: CDR1 SGHRS and CDR2 YFSETQ. V dropped 4 bases and J dropped 5; count of bases not matched to a gene: 7. This chain's CDR3 is CASSLGTGSDNEQFF. The CDR3 nucleotides read TGCGCCAGCAGCCTAGGGACAGGGTCTGACAATGAGCAGTTCTTC.

The V call is TRBV9, the J call TRBJ2-7, with TRBD2 matching over 8 bases. The CDR3 is 15 residues long. Per the germline V gene, CDR1 is SGDLS and CDR2 is YYNGEE. V shed 1 base, J shed 6 bases, and the junction held 9 bases outside the gene matches. The CDR3 sequence: CASSVRPTSDPEQYF. The CDR3 DNA reads TGTGCCAGCAGCGTAAGACCGACTAGCGATCCCGAGCAGTACTTC. Supplemented by reference TRBV9 and TRBJ2-7, the full variable domain reads DSGVTQTPKHLITATGQRVTLRCSPRSGDLSVYWYQQSLDQGLQFLIQYYNGEERAKGNILERFSAQQFPDLHSELNLSSLELGDSALYFCASSVRPTSDPEQYFGPGTRLTVT.

This chain joins TRBV7-9 and TRBJ1-4; D may be TRBD1 (6 bases). V was trimmed by 6 bases and J by 5 bases, leaving 16 bases between them. This CDR3 has 15 residues. Germline CDR1 reads SEHNR; CDR2 reads FQNEAQ (reference sequence). The CDR3 sequence is CASRLTGNSNEKLFF. CDR3 sequence (DNA): TGTGCCAGCAGATTAACAGGGAATTCAAATGAAAAACTGTTTTTT.

The J gene is TRBJ2-2, the V gene TRBV27, with D possibly matching TRBD1 (7 bases). Looked up from germline, CDR1 is MNHEY and CDR2 is SMNVEV (reference sequence). V lost 5 bases and J 3 bases, leaving 22 bases between the germline ends. CDR3 length: 18 amino acids. CDR3 bases: TGTGCCAGCAGTCCCCTCCTAACGGAGGGGGCTGACACCGGGGAGCTGTTTTTT. This codes for CASSPLLTEGADTGELFF.

The V and J genes are TRBV27 and TRBJ2-1; D not certain. The V end lost 2 bases, the J end lost 7 bases, and 12 bases lay between the germline ends. Germline V gene lookup returns CDR1 MNHEY and CDR2 SMNVEV (reference sequence). The CDR3 has 14 amino acids. The CDR3 sequence is CASSLPNSRNEQFF. The CDR3 DNA reads TGTGCCAGCAGTTTACCGAACTCTAGGAATGAGCAGTTCTTC.

This clone was found once. The rearrangement links TRBV25-1 to TRBJ2-7; 7 bases match TRBD2. V shed 4 bases, J shed 6 bases, and the junction held 9 bases outside the gene matches. Germline V gene sequence: CDR1 MGHDK, CDR2 SYGVNS. The CDR3 is made up of 14 amino acids. The CDR3 DNA reads TGTGCCAGCAGTGCGAGCGGGATAGGCAGCGAGCAGTACTTC. This gives the protein CASSASGIGSEQYF.

The chain has TRBV7-8 and TRBJ2-7; 12 bases match TRBD2. The germline CDR1 and CDR2 sequences are SGHVS and FQNEAQ. Trimming at V came to 9 bases and at J to 2 bases, leaving 11 bases not matched to a gene. This CDR3 region has 16 residues. Here the CDR3 reads CASHTGTSGLAYEQYF. DNA for the CDR3: TGTGCCAGTCATACCGGGACTAGCGGGCTTGCCTACGAGCAGTACTTC.

This chain joins TRBV4-1 and TRBJ1-2; D is uncertain. The V and J ends lost 0 bases and 0 bases respectively, with 5 bases between them. Germline CDR1 reads MGHRA; CDR2 reads YSYEKL. The CDR3 has 14 amino acids. The CDR3, as DNA: TGCGCCAGCAGCCAAGATAGAGCTAACTATGGCTACACCTTC. Encoded protein: CASSQDRANYGYTF.

V usage is TRBV7-3 and J usage is TRBJ2-1; D is undetermined. The V gene lost 1 base and the J gene lost 5 bases, with 9 bases spanning the gap. This CDR3 is built from 14 residues. The germline gives CDR1 SGHTA, CDR2 FQGTGA. CDR3 in amino acids: CASSLKLGHNEQFF. CDR3 sequence (DNA): TGTGCCAGCAGCTTAAAGCTAGGTCACAATGAGCAGTTCTTC. Using reference TRBV7-3 and TRBJ2-1 for the parts outside the CDR3, the full variable domain is GAGVSQTPSNKVTEKGKYVELRCDPISGHTALYWYRQSLGQGPEFLIYFQGTGAADDSGLPNDRFFAVRPEGSVSTLKIQRTERGDSAVYLCASSLKLGHNEQFFGPGTRLTVL.

V and J are TRBV29-1 and TRBJ2-2, with no clear D. The CDR3 has 13 residues. Looked up from germline, CDR1 is SQVTM and CDR2 is ANQGSEA. Trimming stripped 1 base from V and 4 bases from J, with 7 bases between. For the CDR3, the DNA is TGCAGCGTTGAAGGACGGATCACCGGGGAGCTGTTTTTT. Its translation: CSVEGRITGELFF.

V and J are TRBV6-1 and TRBJ2-1; TRBD2 is a possible D gene (5 bases). V lost 6 bases and J lost 7, with 19 bases in between. Germline values: CDR1 MNHNS, CDR2 SASEGT. The CDR3 sequence is 15 residues long. The CDR3 region is CASSATRGFLNEQFF. In DNA form, the CDR3 reads TGTGCCAGCAGCGCAACTAGAGGGTTTTTAAATGAGCAGTTCTTC.

This clone was picked up one time. The chain recombines TRBV12-5 with TRBJ2-5; 9 positions match TRBD1. CDR1 is LGHNT, CDR2 FRNRAP, per germline. The V segment lost 5 bases and the J segment 8 bases; nucleotides outside the gene matches: 9. The CDR3 sequence is 14 residues long. The CDR3 protein is CASGPGTGPLTQYF. CDR3 in DNA: TGTGCTAGTGGTCCCGGGACAGGGCCGTTAACCCAGTACTTC.

CDR3 amino acids: CASSLDSGATKPTWETQYF. In nucleotides, the CDR3 is TGTGCCAGCAGTTTAGACAGCGGGGCAACCAAGCCTACTTGGGAGACCCAGTACTTC. The chain recombines TRBV28 with TRBJ2-5, with 7 bases that match TRBD2. This CDR3 comprises 19 residues. The V and J ends lost 2 bases and 5 bases, in that order; junction bases with no gene match: 20. Germline-derived CDR1 and CDR2 are MDHEN and SYDVKM. The complete variable domain, with remaining parts taken from reference TRBV28 and TRBJ2-5, reads DVKVTQSSRYLVKRTGEKVFLECVQDMDHENMFWYRQDPGLGLRLIYFSYDVKMKEKGDIPEGYSVSREKKERFSLILESASTNQTSMYLCASSLDSGATKPTWETQYFGPGTRLLVL.

This clone was counted a single time. This chain links TRBV19 with TRBJ2-1; D uncertain. Germline CDR1 LNHDA, CDR2 SQIVND (reference sequence). Trimming stripped 6 bases from V and 0 bases from J, with 9 bases between. This CDR3 is 14 amino acids long. CDR3 DNA: TGTGCCAGTAGCATACGGTACTCCTACAATGAGCAGTTCTTC. It codes for CASSIRYSYNEQFF.

The chain couples TRBV9 to TRBJ2-5; 11 nucleotides line up with TRBD2. With 4 bases clipped from V and 3 bases from J, the junction kept 5 bases outside the gene matches. This CDR3 has 15 residues. CDR1 and CDR2 (germline): SGDLS, YYNGEE. The CDR3 spells CASSKQGLAEETQYF. The DNA of the CDR3 is TGTGCCAGCAGCAAACAGGGACTAGCGGAAGAGACCCAGTACTTC.

The chain recombines TRBV7-2 with TRBJ2-7; D not certain. V shed 6 bases and J shed 2 bases, with 20 bases lying between them. The CDR3 covers 16 residues. The germline V gene encodes CDR1 SGHTA and CDR2 FQGNSA. The DNA for the CDR3 is TGTGCCAGCAGGCTTAAGCGCGACGCAACCCCCTACGAGCAGTACTTC. Its translation: CASRLKRDATPYEQYF.

The gene calls are TRBV4-2 and TRBJ2-3; tentative D call: TRBD2 (6 bases). Germline assignment: CDR1 LGHNA and CDR2 YNFKEQ. This CDR3 spans 14 amino acids. Trimming left V 1 base short and J 9 bases short, with 14 bases between. CDR3 residues: CASSQAGRGGTQYF. Written as DNA, the CDR3 is TGTGCCAGCAGCCAAGCTGGCCGGGGAGGAACGCAGTATTTT.

V gene TRBV5-8 combines with J gene TRBJ1-1, with no clear D. CDR3 length equals 14 residues. Germline V gene sequence: CDR1 SGHTS, CDR2 YDEGEE. Deletions cut 4 bases from V and 5 bases from J, with 15 bases between. CDR3 bases: TGTGCCAGCAGCCATTTGGGTAGTGGGACTGAAGCTTTCTTT. This sequence encodes CASSHLGSGTEAFF. Filled out from reference TRBV5-8 and TRBJ1-1, the complete variable domain reads EAGVTQSPTHLIKTRGQQATLRCSPISGHTSVYWYQQALGLGLQFLLWYDEGEERNRGNFPPRFSGRQFPNYSSELNVNALELEDSALYLCASSHLGSGTEAFFGQGTRLTVV.

The V and J genes are TRBV7-9 and TRBJ1-5, with TRBD1 matching 7 bases. V trimming: 5 bases; J trimming: 0 bases; junction bases outside the gene matches: 4. The CDR3 spans 15 residues. Germline V lookup: CDR1 SEHNR, CDR2 FQNEAQ (reference sequence). The CDR3 loop is CASSPGTASNQPQHF. The CDR3 nucleotides read TGTGCCAGCAGCCCAGGGACAGCTAGCAATCAGCCCCAGCATTTT.

This clone turned up a few times. The chain has TRBV7-6 and TRBJ2-5; D not resolved. CDR3 length: 12 residues. Germline V gene lookup returns CDR1 SGHVS and CDR2 FNYEAQ. V was clipped by 5 bases and J by 3 bases, with 7 bases between them. The DNA for the CDR3 is TGTGCCAGCAGCGCCCATGAAGAGACCCAGTACTTC. Translating gives CASSAHEETQYF. The full variable domain, with the rest looked up from reference TRBV7-6 and TRBJ2-5, is GAGVSQSPRYKVTKRGQDVALRCDPISGHVSLYWYRQALGQGPEFLTYFNYEAQQDKSGLPNDRFSAERPEGSISTLTIQRTEQRDSAMYRCASSAHEETQYFGPGTRLLVL.

The chain joins TRBV4-1 to TRBJ2-3; D unresolved. CDR1 and CDR2 from the germline V gene are MGHRA and YSYEKL. Trimming shortened V by 3 bases and J by 6 bases, and 7 bases separated the two germline ends. The length of the CDR3 is 12 residues. The CDR3, as DNA: TGCGCCAGCAGCCATTCTATGGATACGCAGTATTTT. Translating it yields CASSHSMDTQYF.

V and J are TRBV29-1 and TRBJ2-7; the D gene could be TRBD1 or TRBD2 (5 bases each). The CDR3 has 13 amino acids. Trimming cost V 4 bases and J 0 bases, with 10 bases left between them. The germline V gene has CDR1 SQVTM and CDR2 ANQGSEA. The CDR3 coding sequence is TGCAGCGTTGCCGGGACGGCCTCCTACGAGCAGTACTTC. Residues: CSVAGTASYEQYF.

J is TRBJ1-2 and V is TRBV9, with D possibly matching TRBD1 (6 bases). Germline V gene sequence: CDR1 SGDLS, CDR2 YYNGEE. This CDR3 has 13 residues. Between the trimmed V and J ends, which lost 4 bases and 5 bases, there was a span of 12 bases. This CDR3 is CASSPGRGYGYTF. The DNA for the CDR3 is TGTGCCAGCAGCCCCGGTAGGGGGTATGGCTACACCTTC.

The chain is built from TRBV28 and TRBJ1-1, with D possibly matching TRBD1 (5 bases). Germline CDR1 and CDR2: MDHEN and SYDVKM. Trimming cost V 1 base and J 4 bases, with 10 bases left between them. The length of the CDR3 is 14 residues. CDR3 in DNA: TGTGCCAGCAGTTTATCTTCTCAGGGCACTGAAGCTTTCTTT. Encoded protein: CASSLSSQGTEAFF.

The chain employs TRBV2 and TRBJ1-5; 8 nucleotides line up with TRBD1. V lost 4 bases to trimming and J lost 7 bases; unmatched junction nucleotides: 6. The CDR3 totals 14 residues. Germline CDR1 and CDR2: SNHLY and FYNNEI. The chain's CDR3 is CASSVGQGAQPQHF. DNA for the CDR3: TGTGCCAGCAGTGTCGGCCAGGGGGCCCAGCCCCAGCATTTT.

J is TRBJ1-1 and V is TRBV11-2, with D unclear. Germline-derived CDR1 and CDR2 are SGHAT and FQNNGV. The CDR3 is 11 residues long. Trimming pared 5 bases from V and 7 bases from J, leaving 8 bases between. CDR3 sequence (DNA): TGTGCCAGCAGCGGTCACTTTGAAGCTTTCTTT. Translating gives CASSGHFEAFF. The full variable domain, rest sourced from reference TRBV11-2 and TRBJ1-1, is EAGVAQSPRYKIIEKRQSVAFWCNPISGHATLYWYQQILGQGPKLLIQFQNNGVVDDSQLPKDRFSAERLKGVDSTLKIQPAKLEDSAVYLCASSGHFEAFFGQGTRLTVV.

V is TRBV19 and J is TRBJ1-5; D might be TRBD1 (5 bases). The germline V gene encodes CDR1 LNHDA and CDR2 SQIVND (reference sequence). V lost 6 bases and J lost 7, with 22 bases in between. This CDR3 has 16 amino acids. This chain's CDR3 is CASSDGSGTLDQPQHF. CDR3 in DNA: TGTGCCAGTAGCGACGGGAGCGGGACCCTCGACCAGCCCCAGCATTTT.

This clone was seen a single time. The chain recombines TRBV19 with TRBJ2-2; D not resolved. CDR1 and CDR2 from the germline V gene are LNHDA and SQIVND (reference sequence). V lost 8 bases and J lost 4, with 11 bases in between. This CDR3 spans 13 amino acids. In DNA, the CDR3 is TGTGCCAGTTTACCGGGTCCCACCGGGGAGCTGTTTTTT. Encoded protein: CASLPGPTGELFF. Full variable domain (outside the CDR3, taken from reference TRBV19 and TRBJ2-2): DGGITQSPKYLFRKEGQNVTLSCEQNLNHDAMYWYRQDPGQGLRLIYYSQIVNDFQKGDIAEGYSVSREKKESFPLTVTSAQKNPTAFYLCASLPGPTGELFFGEGSRLTVL.

V is TRBV6-4 and J is TRBJ1-4; tentatively, D is TRBD1 (5 bases). The V end lost 4 bases, the J end lost 7 bases, and 13 bases lay between the germline ends. The CDR3 has 14 residues. Germline lookup yields CDR1 MRHNA and CDR2 SNTAGT. The CDR3 DNA sequence: TGTGCCAGCAGTGCCCGGGACTGGGCTGAAAAACTGTTTTTT. Translation: CASSARDWAEKLFF.

V usage is TRBV4-1 and J usage is TRBJ2-3; the match to TRBD2 covers 7 bases. Germline trimming cut 1 base from V and 0 bases from J; bases unmatched to any gene: 7. Germline V gene sequence: CDR1 MGHRA, CDR2 YSYEKL. The CDR3 has 17 residues. CDR3 sequence reads: CASSQGVGLTSTDTQYF. CDR3 DNA sequence: TGCGCCAGCAGCCAAGGGGTGGGACTAACTAGCACAGATACGCAGTATTTT.